This TCR beta chain was recorded in a study of blood T cell repertoires in COVID-19. The method was immunoSEQ multiplex PCR; TCRdb's version includes in-frame clones alone and lacks a portion of them. The table includes 220,000 or so clones, roughly 86% detected once. The sequenced material came from PBMCs or T cells enriched from blood (not recorded which). The receptor's source is a woman between 45 and 65 years old who had recovered from COVID-19.

CDR3 loop: CASSWSGRVNEQFF. CDR3 nucleotide sequence: TGTGCCAGCAGCTGGAGCGGGAGAGTTAATGAGCAGTTCTTC. The chain recombines TRBV7-2 with TRBJ2-1, with 8 bases lining up with TRBD2. J lost 7 bases, V lost 4 bases, and 6 bases had no gene match. CDR3 size: 14 residues. CDR1 is SGHTA and CDR2 is FQGNSA in the germline V gene. Based on the CDR3 plus reference TRBV7-2 and TRBJ2-1, the full variable domain is GAGVSQSPSNKVTEKGKDVELRCDPISGHTALYWYRQSLGQGLEFLIYFQGNSAPDKSGLPSDRFSAERTGGSVSTLTIQRTQQEDSAVYLCASSWSGRVNEQFFGPGTRLTVL.